These T cell receptor beta chains were read from a single sample in a study of blood T cells in healthy people across ages. MiXCR, run by TCRdb on the 5' RACE reads, gives a single entry per CDR3 protein. The sample carries 600,000 or so distinct CDR3 sequences, approximately 30% recorded once. Material for sequencing was blood. The receptors were sampled from a woman aged 80 or older in good health. Both conserved end residues are part of each CDR3. The order of the fields is V gene, clone size, J gene, D gene, CDR3 length, CDR3 DNA, CDR3 protein. A D gene is named only where the DNA matches it firmly. Only some rows state a clone size, as once, few, many or a class for expanded clones.

>TRBV4-1|.|TRBJ1-3|.|15
TGCGCCAGCAGCCCCCAGCCGAGCTCTGGAAACACCATATATTTT
CASSPQPSSGNTIYF
>TRBV5-6|.|TRBJ1-5|.|16
TGTGCCAGCAGCTTCCGGGACCTGGGGGGCAATCAGCCCCAGCATTTT
CASSFRDLGGNQPQHF
>TRBV9|many|TRBJ2-7|TRBD1|16
TGTGCCAGCAGCCCCAACCCCCTGGGACAGGGGCACGAGCAGTACTTC
CASSPNPLGQGHEQYF
>TRBV2|.|TRBJ2-7|TRBD2|15
TGTGCCAGCAGTTCTGGAGCGGGGGGTTTCTACGAGCAGTACTTC
CASSSGAGGFYEQYF
>TRBV5-1|many|TRBJ2-1|TRBD2|15
TGCGCCAGCAGCTGGACTAGCGGGGGGGCTTATGAGCAGTTCTTC
CASSWTSGGAYEQFF
>TRBV12-3/TRBV12-4|many|TRBJ1-2|.|12
TGTGCCAGCAGTCCCGGACCATATGGCTACACCTTC
CASSPGPYGYTF
>TRBV12-5|few|TRBJ2-2|.|13
TGTGCTAGTGCCCTCGAGTTGGGCGGGGAGCTGTTTTTT
CASALELGGELFF
>TRBV6-2/TRBV6-3|few|TRBJ1-1|.|14
TGTGCCAGCAGTACACCATTCGGGTATACTGAAGCTTTCTTT
CASSTPFGYTEAFF
>TRBV5-1|.|TRBJ1-5|.|17
TGCGCCAGCAGCCCTAAACAGCAGGACCTGATGAATCAGCCCCAGCATTTT
CASSPKQQDLMNQPQHF
>TRBV6-1|.|TRBJ2-1|TRBD1|13
TGTGCCAGCAGGGGGACAGGGCTCGATGAGCAGTTCTTC
CASRGTGLDEQFF
>TRBV7-9|many|TRBJ1-6|.|14
TGTGCCAGCAGCAACCCCCCGGGGAATTCACCCCTCCACTTT
CASSNPPGNSPLHF
>TRBV28|.|TRBJ2-5|TRBD1|14
TGTGCCAGCAGGCCCGGGACAGGCCCAGAGACCCAGTACTTC
CASRPGTGPETQYF
>TRBV7-2|few|TRBJ1-1|.|14
TGTGCCAGCAGCTTAGATGGACAGAACACTGAAGCTTTCTTT
CASSLDGQNTEAFF
>TRBV5-1|.|TRBJ2-5|.|14
TGCGCCAGCTCCGCCGGGGGGCCTTCCGGAGCCCAGTACTTC
CASSAGGPSGAQYF
>TRBV12-3/TRBV12-4|.|TRBJ2-3|TRBD1|16
TGTGCCAGCAGTTTAGATCGGCAGGGGGCTACAGATACGCAGTATTTT
CASSLDRQGATDTQYF
>TRBV5-1|.|TRBJ2-1|.|16
TGCGCCAGCAGTGTCACCGGGAGCGGCTCCTACAATGAGCAGTTCTTC
CASSVTGSGSYNEQFF
>TRBV12-3/TRBV12-4|many|TRBJ2-1|.|13
TGTGCCAGCACGGAGAGCTCCTACAATGAGCAGTTCTTC
CASTESSYNEQFF
>TRBV20-1|.|TRBJ2-7|TRBD1|12
TGCAGGGCTAGGGACAGGGTCTACGAGCAGTACTTC
CRARDRVYEQYF
>TRBV6-1|many|TRBJ2-6|.|17
TGTGCCAGCAGTGTCGGGGGGACATTCTCTGGGGCCAACGTCCTGACTTTC
CASSVGGTFSGANVLTF
>TRBV20-1|many|TRBJ2-4|TRBD1|13
TGCAGTGCTCCGGGGCAGGGGGAAAACATTCAGTACTTC
CSAPGQGENIQYF
>TRBV27|once|TRBJ2-1|.|14
TGTGCCACCGAAGGGAGACGTACCTACAATGAGCAGTTCTTC
CATEGRRTYNEQFF
>TRBV20-1|.|TRBJ2-3|TRBD2|16
TGCAGTGCCGGGACTAGCGGGAGGACTAGCACAGATACGCAGTATTTT
CSAGTSGRTSTDTQYF
>TRBV19|.|TRBJ1-3|.|15
TGTGCCAGTAGTAGACGACGGACAGACGGAAACGCCATATATTTT
CASSRRRTDGNAIYF
>TRBV3-1|many|TRBJ2-7|.|15
TGTGCCAGCAGCCACAGGCAGGGGTTCTCCTACGAGCAGTACTTC
CASSHRQGFSYEQYF
>TRBV11-2|.|TRBJ2-1|.|15
TGTGCCAGCAGCTTAAGGGAGTCAGGGTCGGATGAGCAGTTCTTC
CASSLRESGSDEQFF
>TRBV6-6|.|TRBJ2-7|.|12
TGTGCCGGCAGTTCGGACAGCTACGAGCAGTACTTC
CAGSSDSYEQYF
>TRBV3-1|many|TRBJ1-2|.|14
TGTGCCAGCAGCCTCCCAGGGGCTAACTATGGCTACACCTTC
CASSLPGANYGYTF
>TRBV5-6|.|TRBJ1-2|.|15
TGTGCCAGCAGCGCAACGATCGAGACTAGCTATGGCTACACCTTC
CASSATIETSYGYTF
>TRBV7-2|.|TRBJ2-7|TRBD2|16
TGTGCCAGCAGCCCCCTCCATGGGGGAGGACTAGGCGAGCAGTACTTC
CASSPLHGGGLGEQYF
>TRBV10-3|many|TRBJ2-1|.|16
TGTGCCATCAGTGACCCCACCCTGAGCTCCTACAATGAGCAGTTCTTC
CAISDPTLSSYNEQFF
>TRBV5-1|.|TRBJ2-3|.|16
TGCGCCAGCAGCTTGGGAACGGACAGGGAGGGGGATACGCAGTATTTT
CASSLGTDREGDTQYF
>TRBV11-2|.|TRBJ1-2|.|15
TGTGCCAGCAGCCATCTCAGGACAACCCTGGGTGGCTACACCTTC
CASSHLRTTLGGYTF
>TRBV18|many|TRBJ1-5|TRBD1|16
TGTGCCAGCTCACCGGGGACAGCAGCTAGCAATCAGCCCCAGCATTTT
CASSPGTAASNQPQHF
>TRBV10-3|.|TRBJ2-5|.|13
TGTGCCACGAAGACTACGCCCCAAGAGACCCAGTACTTC
CATKTTPQETQYF
>TRBV7-3|.|TRBJ2-5|.|15
TGTGCCAGCAGCTTGGGGGGTGCGGTTTACAATGAGCAGTACTTC
CASSLGGAVYNEQYF
>TRBV7-8|.|TRBJ1-6|TRBD1|16
TGTGCCAGCAGCTCCACCATAAGACAGGGTGGTTCACCCCTCCACTTT
CASSSTIRQGGSPLHF
>TRBV5-6|many|TRBJ1-1|TRBD1|16
TGTGCCAGCAGCACAGGACCACAGGGGATGGACACTGAAGCTTTCTTT
CASSTGPQGMDTEAFF
>TRBV7-3|.|TRBJ2-1|TRBD2|15
TGTGCCAGCGGCCTAGCGGGGGGCTCCTACAATGAGCAGTTCTTC
CASGLAGGSYNEQFF
>TRBV6-5|many|TRBJ1-4|TRBD1|14
TGTGCCAGCAATTCGGGACAGGGCGGTGAAAAACTGTTTTTT
CASNSGQGGEKLFF
>TRBV5-1|.|TRBJ1-1|.|16
TGCGCCAGCAGCTTATACCAACCCGAGATCGGCGCTGAAGCTTTCTTT
CASSLYQPEIGAEAFF